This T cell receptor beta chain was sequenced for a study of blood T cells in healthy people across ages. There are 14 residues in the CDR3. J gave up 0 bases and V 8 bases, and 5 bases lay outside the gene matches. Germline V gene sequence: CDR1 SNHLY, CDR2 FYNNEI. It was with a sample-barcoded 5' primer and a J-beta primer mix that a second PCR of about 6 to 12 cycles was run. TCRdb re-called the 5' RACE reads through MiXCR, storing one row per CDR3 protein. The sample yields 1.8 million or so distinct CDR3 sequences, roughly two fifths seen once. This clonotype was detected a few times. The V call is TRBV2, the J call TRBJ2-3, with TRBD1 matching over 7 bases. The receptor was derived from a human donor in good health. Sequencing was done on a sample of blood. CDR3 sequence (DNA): TGTGCCAGCCTGCAGGGGGTTAGCACAGATACGCAGTATTTT. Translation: CASLQGVSTDTQYF.